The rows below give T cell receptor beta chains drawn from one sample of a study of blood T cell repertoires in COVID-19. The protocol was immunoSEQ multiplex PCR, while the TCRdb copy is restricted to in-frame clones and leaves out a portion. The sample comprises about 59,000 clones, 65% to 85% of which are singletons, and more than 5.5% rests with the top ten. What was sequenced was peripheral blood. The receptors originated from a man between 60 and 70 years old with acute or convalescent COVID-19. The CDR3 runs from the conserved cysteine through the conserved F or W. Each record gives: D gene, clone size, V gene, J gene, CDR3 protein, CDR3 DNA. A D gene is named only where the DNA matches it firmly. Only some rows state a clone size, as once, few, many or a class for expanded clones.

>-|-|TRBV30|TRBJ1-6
CAWSVSATGAPLHF
TGTGCCTGGAGTGTCTCAGCCACCGGGGCACCCCTCCACTTT
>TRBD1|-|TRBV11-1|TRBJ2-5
CASSLRQGGEETQYF
TGTGCCAGCAGCCTACGACAGGGTGGAGAAGAGACCCAGTACTTC
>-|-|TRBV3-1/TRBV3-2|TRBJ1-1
CASRGDRNTEAFF
TGTGCCAGCAGGGGTGACAGGAACACTGAAGCTTTCTTT
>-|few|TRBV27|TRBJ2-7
CASSLSQGTHEQYF
TGTGCCAGCAGTTTATCGCAGGGAACCCACGAGCAGTACTTC
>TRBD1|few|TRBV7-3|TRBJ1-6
CASSIGQGRNSPLHF
TGTGCCAGCAGCATCGGACAGGGCAGAAATTCACCCCTCCACTTT
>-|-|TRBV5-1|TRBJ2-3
CASSTIGALPTDTQYF
TGCGCCAGCAGCACAATTGGGGCGCTACCCACAGATACGCAGTATTTT
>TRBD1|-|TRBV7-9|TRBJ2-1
CASSSQTGGLVGEQFF
TGTGCCAGCAGCTCTCAAACAGGGGGGCTCGTTGGCGAGCAGTTCTTC
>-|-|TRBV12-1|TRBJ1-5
CAIGTVSNQPQHF
TGTGCCATTGGGACAGTTAGCAATCAGCCCCAGCATTTT
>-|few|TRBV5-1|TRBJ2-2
CASSLTDTGELFF
TGCGCCAGCAGCTTGACAGACACCGGGGAGCTGTTTTTT
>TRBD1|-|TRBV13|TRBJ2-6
CASSTLQGAAGANVLTF
TGTGCCAGCAGCACTTTACAGGGGGCAGCTGGGGCCAACGTCCTGACTTTC
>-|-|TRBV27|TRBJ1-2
CASRSSFVSNYGYTF
TGTGCCAGCAGGTCCTCTTTCGTGTCTAACTATGGCTACACCTTC
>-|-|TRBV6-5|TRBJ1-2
CASSLKPPGYTF
TGTGCCAGCAGTTTAAAGCCCCCGGGCTACACCTTC
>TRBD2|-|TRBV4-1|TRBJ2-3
CASSQTGTNRDTQYF
TGCGCCAGCAGCCAAACCGGGACTAACCGAGATACGCAGTATTTT
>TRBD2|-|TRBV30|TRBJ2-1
CAWTGLAAGEQFF
TGTGCCTGGACGGGACTAGCGGCCGGTGAGCAGTTCTTC
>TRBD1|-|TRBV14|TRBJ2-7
CASSQGTGSGQYF
TGTGCCAGCAGCCAGGGGACAGGTTCGGGGCAGTACTTC
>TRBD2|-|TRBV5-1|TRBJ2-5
CASSLTSGGPQETQYF
TGCGCCAGCAGCTTGACTAGCGGGGGGCCCCAAGAGACCCAGTACTTC
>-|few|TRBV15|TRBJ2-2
CATSRDRTGNGELFF
TGTGCCACCAGCAGAGATCGTACCGGGAACGGGGAGCTGTTTTTT
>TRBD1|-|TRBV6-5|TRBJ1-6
CASSFRDRGPDSPLHF
TGTGCCAGCAGTTTCCGGGACAGGGGGCCGGATTCACCCCTCCACTTT
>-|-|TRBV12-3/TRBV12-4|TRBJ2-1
CASTRPEREQFF
TGTGCCAGCACCCGACCCGAGAGGGAGCAGTTCTTC
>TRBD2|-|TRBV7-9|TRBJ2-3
CASSPHTSGRADTQYF
TGTGCCAGCAGCCCCCACACTAGCGGGAGGGCAGATACGCAGTATTTT
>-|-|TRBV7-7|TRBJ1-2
CASSRGGYTF
TGTGCTAGCAGCCGGGGTGGCTACACCTTC
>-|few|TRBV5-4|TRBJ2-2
CASTSRGITGELFF
TGTGCCAGCACCTCTAGGGGGATCACCGGGGAGCTGTTTTTT
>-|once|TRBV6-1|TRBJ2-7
CASSEGGGYRSYEQYF
TGTGCCAGCAGTGAAGGAGGGGGATACCGCTCCTACGAGCAGTACTTC
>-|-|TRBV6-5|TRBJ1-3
CASSYTWSPGNTIYF
TGTGCCAGCAGTTACACATGGAGCCCTGGAAACACCATATATTTT
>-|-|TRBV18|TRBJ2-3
CASSPNGGEGTDTQYF
TGTGCCAGCTCACCAAATGGAGGGGAAGGCACAGATACGCAGTATTTT
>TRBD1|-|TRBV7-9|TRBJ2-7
CASSHRGQGYEQYF
TGTGCCAGCAGCCACCGGGGACAGGGGTACGAGCAGTACTTC
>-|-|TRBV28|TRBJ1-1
CASSSPIRGKAFF
TGTGCCAGCAGCAGCCCCATCAGAGGGAAAGCTTTCTTT
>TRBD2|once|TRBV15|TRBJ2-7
CATSVAGTSKMYF
TGTGCCACCAGCGTCGCCGGGACTAGCAAAATGTACTTC
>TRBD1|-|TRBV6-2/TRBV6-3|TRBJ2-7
CASSYSRTGRSEQYF
TGTGCCAGCAGTTACTCGAGGACAGGGAGATCCGAGCAGTACTTC
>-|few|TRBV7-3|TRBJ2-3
CASSPLGGPTDTQYF
TGTGCCAGCAGCCCGTTGGGGGGGCCCACAGATACGCAGTATTTT
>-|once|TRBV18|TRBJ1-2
CASSPISTEIISYGYTF
TGTGCCAGCTCACCAATCTCCACAGAGATTATATCCTATGGCTACACCTTC
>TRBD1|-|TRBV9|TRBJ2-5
CASSVGDRDETQYF
TGTGCCAGCAGCGTAGGGGACAGGGACGAGACCCAGTACTTC
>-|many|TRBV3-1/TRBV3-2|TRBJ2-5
CASHPGTWGTQYF
TGTGCCAGCCACCCCGGGACATGGGGGACCCAGTACTTC
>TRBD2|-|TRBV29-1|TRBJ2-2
CSVGVSGGLLTGELFF
TGCAGCGTTGGGGTTAGCGGGGGCCTTTTGACCGGGGAGCTGTTTTTT
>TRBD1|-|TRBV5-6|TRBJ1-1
CASSWTGGNMNTEAFF
TGTGCCAGCAGCTGGACAGGGGGAAACATGAACACTGAAGCTTTCTTT
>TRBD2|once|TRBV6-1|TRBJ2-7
CASSEGIRGEDEQYF
TGTGCCAGCAGTGAAGGAATACGGGGGGAGGACGAGCAGTACTTC
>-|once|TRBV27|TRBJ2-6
CASSHRVSGANVLTF
TGTGCCAGCAGTCACAGGGTCTCTGGGGCCAACGTCCTGACTTTC
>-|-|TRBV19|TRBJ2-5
CASSARAQETQYF
TGTGCCAGTAGTGCCAGGGCCCAAGAGACCCAGTACTTC
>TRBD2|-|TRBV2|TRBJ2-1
CASSVGGSYNEQFF
TGTGCCAGCAGTGTCGGGGGGTCCTACAATGAGCAGTTCTTC
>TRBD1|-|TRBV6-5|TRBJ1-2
CASSLSGTGYGYTF
TGTGCCAGCAGTCTATCCGGGACAGGCTATGGCTACACCTTC
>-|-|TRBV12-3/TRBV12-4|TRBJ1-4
CASSTTGKLFF
TGTGCCAGCAGTACGACTGGAAAACTGTTTTTT
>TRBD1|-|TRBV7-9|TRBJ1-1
CASSSLGQGITEAFF
TGTGCCAGCAGCTCACTAGGACAGGGAATAACTGAAGCTTTCTTT
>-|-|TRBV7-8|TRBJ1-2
CASSLDEGHYGYTF
TGTGCCAGCAGCTTAGATGAGGGTCACTATGGCTACACCTTC
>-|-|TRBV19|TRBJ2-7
CASSITGQWGSEQYF
TGTGCCAGTAGTATAACCGGACAGTGGGGATCCGAGCAGTACTTC